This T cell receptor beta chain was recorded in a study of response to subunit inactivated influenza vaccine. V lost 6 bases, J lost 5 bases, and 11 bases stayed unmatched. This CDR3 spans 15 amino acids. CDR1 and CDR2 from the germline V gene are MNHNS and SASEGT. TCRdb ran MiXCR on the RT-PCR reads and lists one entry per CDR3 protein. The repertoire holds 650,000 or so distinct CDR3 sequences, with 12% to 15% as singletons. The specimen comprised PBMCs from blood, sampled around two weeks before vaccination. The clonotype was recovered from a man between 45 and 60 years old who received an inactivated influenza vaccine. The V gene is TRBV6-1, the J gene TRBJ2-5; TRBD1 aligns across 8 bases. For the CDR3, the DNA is TGTGCCAGCAGCAAAGGACAGGGATCATGGGAGACCCAGTACTTC. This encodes CASSKGQGSWETQYF.